The source of this T cell receptor beta chain is a study of cytomegalovirus exposure and HLA in healthy donors. About the research overall: Earlier, 110 million or so unique TCR beta sequences were recovered from roughly 170 million T cells by an analysis.

The CDR3 has 16 amino acids. Looked up from germline, CDR1 is MGHDK and CDR2 is SYGVNS. Remarks on this clone: One end of the junction does not line up with germline, which may come from a read error.

PCR used 60 Vbeta primers and 13 Jbeta primers. Clones were sequenced by immunoSEQ multiplex PCR, and TCRdb holds only the in-frame ones, with some missing. Among 90,000 to 110,000 clones, 13% to 15% were seen once, and the ten largest hold around 0.9%. The TCR originated in a female donor in good health and CMV-seronegative. The sequenced material came from PBMCs. The chain uses TRBV25-1 and TRBJ2-5, with TRBD1 matching 10 bases. The CDR3 coding sequence is TGTGCCAACAGTAAGCGACAGGGGGCGTCTGTAGAGACCCAGTACTTC. It encodes CANSKRQGASVETQYF.